This T cell receptor beta chain was captured by sequencing in a study of blood T cell repertoires in COVID-19. Study in general: Acute and convalescent COVID-19 samples came from the United States, Italy and Spain. From T cells, B-cell-depleted T cells, or PBMCs came the material, which was cDNA or gDNA.

Original methodology: Reference gene primer amplification in the assay estimated nucleated cell counts. TCRdb's table, derived via immunoSEQ multiplex PCR, lists solely in-frame clones and lacks some. D and trimming were read from the DNA, whereas the V and J calls and clone size are those reported in that table. The sample lists approximately 240,000 clones, around four fifths occurring once. V was cut by 1 base and J by 0 bases, with 8 bases left in between. In germline, CDR1 is SGHRS, CDR2 YFSETQ. The CDR3 spans 15 residues. Sequencing was done on a sample of peripheral blood. The origin of this receptor is a woman between 55 and 75 years old with active or convalescent COVID-19. The chain links TRBV5-1 to TRBJ2-1; tentatively, D is TRBD2 (6 bases). CDR3 sequence: CASSLTGGSYNEQFF. CDR3 nucleotide sequence: TGCGCCAGCAGCTTGACCGGGGGCTCCTACAATGAGCAGTTCTTC.